This is a list of T cell receptor beta chains from one sample in a study of blood T cells in healthy people across ages. TCRdb passed the 5' RACE reads through MiXCR, listing each CDR3 protein once. The table has roughly 650,000 distinct CDR3 sequences, about 30% seen once. What was sequenced was blood. These TCRs come from a woman aged 80 or over in good health. The CDR3 runs from the conserved cysteine through the conserved F or W. A D gene is named only where the DNA matches it firmly.

D	V	J	CDR3
TRBD1	TRBV20-1	TRBJ2-7	CSAREWGGGQGRYEQYF
TRBD1	TRBV7-3	TRBJ2-1	CASSTAGSGTGVYNEQFF
TRBD1	TRBV6-1	TRBJ2-1	CASSEAVQGYAYNEQFF
TRBD2	TRBV20-1	TRBJ2-1	CSARGVAGGYNEQFF
.	TRBV12-3/TRBV12-4	TRBJ1-1	CASSYKLNTEAFF
.	TRBV7-2	TRBJ1-2	CASSSQGTANYGYTF
.	TRBV2	TRBJ1-5	CASNLDGGSNQPQHF
.	TRBV5-1	TRBJ1-2	CASSLGAAWDGYTF
TRBD1	TRBV5-4	TRBJ2-5	CASSQDRAGETQYF
.	TRBV6-1	TRBJ2-7	CASSEIPTVSYEQYF
.	TRBV5-1	TRBJ1-4	CASSLTNAANEKLFF
.	TRBV12-3/TRBV12-4	TRBJ2-1	CASRLKDEQFF
TRBD1	TRBV7-6	TRBJ1-6	CASSLNRGNSPLHF
TRBD1	TRBV6-5	TRBJ1-2	CASGEQGARSYTF
.	TRBV7-9	TRBJ1-4	CASSLTGTVNEKLFF
TRBD1	TRBV29-1	TRBJ1-1	CSVDRGRVGNTEAFF
.	TRBV20-1	TRBJ1-1	CSAPPLSVNTEAFF
.	TRBV20-1	TRBJ2-7	CSVTGNYEQYF
.	TRBV2	TRBJ1-2	CASSEAGRRNYGYTF
TRBD1	TRBV28	TRBJ2-3	CASSLFGQGRDTQYF
TRBD2	TRBV20-1	TRBJ2-1	CSARGPRGVNEQFF
TRBD1	TRBV7-9	.	CASRGTGSGKEPSEQYF
.	TRBV28	TRBJ1-1	CASSVPANTEAFF
TRBD2	TRBV15	TRBJ2-7	CATSRDRSGGREQYF
TRBD2	TRBV10-2	TRBJ2-2	CASRGRAGSNTGELFF
TRBD1	TRBV7-9	TRBJ2-3	CASSQSTGGSGDTQYF
TRBD1	TRBV20-1	TRBJ2-7	CSARADRYEQYF
.	TRBV29-1	TRBJ2-6	CSVVWEGQAPYSGANVLTF
TRBD1	TRBV5-1	TRBJ2-1	CASIPTGGSYNEQFF
.	TRBV6-2/TRBV6-3	TRBJ1-2	CASTGVDGPSNYGYTF
.	TRBV2	TRBJ1-2	CASSQQGNGYGYTF
TRBD1	TRBV20-1	TRBJ1-2	CSATGGINYGYTF
TRBD1	TRBV20-1	TRBJ1-2	CSASPLTGGGYGYTF
.	TRBV20-1	TRBJ1-2	CSARGPPPKYGYTF
TRBD1	TRBV11-2	TRBJ2-3	CASSRNRGMTDTQYF
.	TRBV6-5	TRBJ2-6	CASNAGGANVLTF
TRBD2	TRBV5-1	TRBJ2-2	CASSPPSGGAGGELFF
.	TRBV10-3	TRBJ2-5	CAISKTLGLQETQYF
.	TRBV7-9	TRBJ1-5	CASSLGQHSNQPQHF
.	TRBV7-9	TRBJ2-1	CASSSTGLRDEQFF
.	TRBV7-2	TRBJ1-1	CASSLTGRPRGTEAFF
.	TRBV20-1	TRBJ1-2	CSASGDAGGYTF
TRBD2	TRBV4-2	TRBJ2-3	CASSQVNSGGADTQYF
.	TRBV20-1	TRBJ2-1	CSAERRGEQFF
TRBD2	TRBV20-1	TRBJ2-1	CSFPGRGGADEQFF